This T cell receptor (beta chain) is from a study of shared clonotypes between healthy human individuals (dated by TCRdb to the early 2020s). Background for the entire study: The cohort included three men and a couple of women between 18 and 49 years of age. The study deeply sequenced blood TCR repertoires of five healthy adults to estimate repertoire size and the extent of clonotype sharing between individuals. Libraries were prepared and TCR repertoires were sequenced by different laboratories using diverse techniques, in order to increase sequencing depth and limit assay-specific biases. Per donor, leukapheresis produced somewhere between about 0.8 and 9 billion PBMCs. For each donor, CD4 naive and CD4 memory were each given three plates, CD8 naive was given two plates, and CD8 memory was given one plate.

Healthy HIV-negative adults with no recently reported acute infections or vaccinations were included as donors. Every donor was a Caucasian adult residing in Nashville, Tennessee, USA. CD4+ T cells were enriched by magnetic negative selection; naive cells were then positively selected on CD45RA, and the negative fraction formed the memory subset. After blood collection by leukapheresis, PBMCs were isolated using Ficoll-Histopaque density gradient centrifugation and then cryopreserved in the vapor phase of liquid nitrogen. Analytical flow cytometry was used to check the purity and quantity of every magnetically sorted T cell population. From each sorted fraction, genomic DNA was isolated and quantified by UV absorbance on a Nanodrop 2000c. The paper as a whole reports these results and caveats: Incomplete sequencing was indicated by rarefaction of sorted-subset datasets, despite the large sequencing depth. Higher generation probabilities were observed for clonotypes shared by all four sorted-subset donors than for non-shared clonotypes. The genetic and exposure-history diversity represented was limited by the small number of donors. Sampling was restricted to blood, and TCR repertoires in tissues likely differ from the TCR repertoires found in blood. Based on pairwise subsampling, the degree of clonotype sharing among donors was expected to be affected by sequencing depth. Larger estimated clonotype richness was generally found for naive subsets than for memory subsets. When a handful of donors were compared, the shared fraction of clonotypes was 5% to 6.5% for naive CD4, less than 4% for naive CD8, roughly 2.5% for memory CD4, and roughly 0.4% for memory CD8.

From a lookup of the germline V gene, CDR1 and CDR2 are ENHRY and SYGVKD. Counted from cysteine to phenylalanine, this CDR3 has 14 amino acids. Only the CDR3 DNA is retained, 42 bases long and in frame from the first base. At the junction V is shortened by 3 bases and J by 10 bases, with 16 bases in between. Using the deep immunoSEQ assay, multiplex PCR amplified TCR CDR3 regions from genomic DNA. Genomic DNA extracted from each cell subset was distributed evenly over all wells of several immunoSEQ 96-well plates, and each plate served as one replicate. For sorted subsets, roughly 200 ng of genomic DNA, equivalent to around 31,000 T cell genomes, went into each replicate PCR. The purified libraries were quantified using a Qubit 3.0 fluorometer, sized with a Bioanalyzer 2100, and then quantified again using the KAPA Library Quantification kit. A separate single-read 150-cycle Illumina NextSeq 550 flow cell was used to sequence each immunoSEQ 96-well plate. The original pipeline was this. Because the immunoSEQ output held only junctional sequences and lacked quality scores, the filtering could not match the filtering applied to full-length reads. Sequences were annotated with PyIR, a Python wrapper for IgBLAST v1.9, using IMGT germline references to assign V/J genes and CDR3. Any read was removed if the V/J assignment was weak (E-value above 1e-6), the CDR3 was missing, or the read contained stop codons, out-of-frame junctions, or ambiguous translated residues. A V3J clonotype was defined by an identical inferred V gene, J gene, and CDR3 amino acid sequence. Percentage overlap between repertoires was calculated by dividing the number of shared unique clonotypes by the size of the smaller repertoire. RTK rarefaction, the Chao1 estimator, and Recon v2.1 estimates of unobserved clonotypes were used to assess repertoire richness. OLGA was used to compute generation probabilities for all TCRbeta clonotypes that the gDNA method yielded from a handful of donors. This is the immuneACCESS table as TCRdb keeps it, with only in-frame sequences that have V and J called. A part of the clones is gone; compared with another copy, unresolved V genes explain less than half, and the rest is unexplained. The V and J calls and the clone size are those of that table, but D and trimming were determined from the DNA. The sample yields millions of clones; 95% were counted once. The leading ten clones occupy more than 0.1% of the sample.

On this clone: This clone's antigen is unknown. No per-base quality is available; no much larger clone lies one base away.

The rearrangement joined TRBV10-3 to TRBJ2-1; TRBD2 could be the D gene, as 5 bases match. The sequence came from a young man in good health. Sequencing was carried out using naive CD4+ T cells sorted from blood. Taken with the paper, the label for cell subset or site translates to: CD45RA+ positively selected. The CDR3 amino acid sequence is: CAISDGVANWEQFF. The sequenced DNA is TGTGCCATCAGTGATGGGGTAGCGAATTGGGAGCAGTTCTTC.